Following are 29 T cell receptor beta chains from one sample sequenced in a study of neoadjuvant anti-PD-1 for oral cavity cancer. Profiling relied on immunoSEQ multiplex PCR, and the TCRdb table lists in-frame clones only, not all of them. The sample has 15,000 to 20,000 clones, about 65% seen once. Sequenced here: PBMCs, sampled before nivolumab (anti-PD-1) treatment. Source of these receptors: a person aged 35-79 years with oral cavity squamous cell carcinoma.

This clone came up a few times. The chain combines TRBV30 with TRBJ1-2; no clear D. The CDR3 loop spans 13 amino acids. Trimming pared 0 bases from V and 6 bases from J, leaving 11 bases between. CDR1 is GTSNPN and CDR2 is SVGIG in the germline V gene (reference sequence). CDR3 loop: CAWSVSGLNGYTF. CDR3 DNA: TGTGCCTGGAGTGTTAGCGGGTTAAATGGCTACACCTTC.

The genes are TRBV29-1 and TRBJ2-3; 7 bases fit TRBD1. With 6 bases clipped from V and 0 bases from J, the junction kept 6 bases outside the gene matches. This CDR3 has 14 amino acids. Germline CDR1 and CDR2: SQVTM and ANQGSEA. CDR3 in DNA: TGCAGCGTCAGGACAGGTACTAGCACAGATACGCAGTATTTT. Encoded protein: CSVRTGTSTDTQYF.

This chain connects TRBV30 to TRBJ1-2, with D unresolved. This CDR3 region has 16 residues. Trimming removed 1 base at V and 8 bases at J, with 23 bases between. The V gene's germline CDR1 is GTSNPN and CDR2 SVGIG (reference sequence). The CDR3 sequence is CAWSDSLREASKGYTF. Written as DNA, the CDR3 is TGTGCCTGGAGTGACTCCCTTCGGGAGGCGTCGAAGGGCTACACCTTC.

The chain employs TRBV5-1 and TRBJ2-3; 13 bases fit TRBD2. V gave up 0 bases and J gave up 8 bases; unmatched junction bases: 9. Germline V gene lookup returns CDR1 SGHRS and CDR2 YFSETQ. This CDR3 contains 17 residues. CDR3 in amino acids: CASSLDGGLAGSATQYF. In DNA, the CDR3 is TGCGCCAGCAGCTTGGACGGGGGACTAGCGGGATCGGCTACGCAGTATTTT.

CDR3 in DNA: TGTGCCAGCAGCTCGGGACTAGCGGGCGCAGATACGCAGTATTTT. This sequence encodes CASSSGLAGADTQYF. This chain joins TRBV11-2 and TRBJ2-3; 12 positions match TRBD2. The junction had 3 bases not matched to a gene; V was cut back by 4 bases and J by 4 bases. CDR3 size: 15 residues. Looked up from germline, CDR1 is SGHAT and CDR2 is FQNNGV. Filled out from reference TRBV11-2 and TRBJ2-3, the complete variable domain reads EAGVAQSPRYKIIEKRQSVAFWCNPISGHATLYWYQQILGQGPKLLIQFQNNGVVDDSQLPKDRFSAERLKGVDSTLKIQPAKLEDSAVYLCASSSGLAGADTQYFGPGTRLTVL.

This sequence joins TRBV6-5 and TRBJ2-5, with 7 bases fitting TRBD1. This CDR3 contains 16 residues. V gave up 3 bases and J gave up 4 bases; unmatched junction bases: 11. In germline, CDR1 is MNHEY, CDR2 SVGAGI. For the CDR3, the DNA is TGTGCCAGCAGTTATGACGGGCTACAGGGGACAGAGACCCAGTACTTC. This translates into CASSYDGLQGTETQYF.

This clone came up once. The V call is TRBV15, the J call TRBJ1-2, with 10 bases aligning to TRBD1. V dropped 4 bases and J dropped 8; count of bases not matched to a gene: 4. The CDR3 sequence is 13 residues long. The germline gives CDR1 LNHNV, CDR2 YYDKDF (reference sequence). CDR3 nucleotide sequence: TGTGCCACCAGCAAAGACAGGGGGCAAGGCTACACCTTC. This gives the protein CATSKDRGQGYTF. The variable domain in full, completed from reference TRBV15 and TRBJ1-2, reads DAMVIQNPRYQVTQFGKPVTLSCSQTLNHNVMYWYQQKSSQAPKLLFHYYDKDFNNEADTPDNFQSRRPNTSFCFLDIRSPGLGDTAMYLCATSKDRGQGYTFGSGTRLTVV.

The V and J genes are TRBV2 and TRBJ2-1; D is ambiguous. Germline loops: CDR1 SNHLY, CDR2 FYNNEI. V was shortened by 6 bases and J by 4 bases, with 13 bases between the two germline ends. The CDR3 covers 14 residues. This CDR3 is CASRKVGSYNEQFF. The CDR3, as DNA: TGTGCCAGCAGGAAGGTGGGTTCTTACAATGAGCAGTTCTTC.

The chain combines TRBV6-6 with TRBJ1-2; D call uncertain. The V end lost 5 bases, the J end lost 4 bases, and 20 bases lay between the germline ends. CDR1 and CDR2 from the germline V gene are MNHNY and SVGAGI (reference sequence). The length of the CDR3 is 16 residues. Written as DNA, the CDR3 is TGTGCCAGCAGTACGGGCCCGGCGGGCTTGGGCTATGGCTACACCTTC. It encodes CASSTGPAGLGYGYTF.

V gene TRBV21-1 combines with J gene TRBJ1-5; the tabulated D call, TRBD1, remains unverified against the DNA. TRBV21-1 is listed as a pseudogene. The CDR3 runs to 17 residues. The CDR3 region has the DNA TGTGCCAGCAGCAAAAAAATCTCAGGACAGGGGAATCAGCCCCAGCATTTT. It encodes CASSKKISGQGNQPQHF.

V is TRBV2 and J is TRBJ2-1, with D maybe TRBD2 (6 bases). The CDR3 runs 14 residues. The germline gives CDR1 SNHLY, CDR2 FYNNEI. The V end lost 3 bases, the J end lost 6 bases, and 12 bases lay between the germline ends. As DNA, the CDR3 is TGTGCCAGCAGTGATTCGGAGGGGCGCAATGAGCAGTTCTTC. The encoded protein is CASSDSEGRNEQFF.

This chain joins TRBV7-6 and TRBJ2-5; 8 nucleotides align to TRBD2. The junction had 9 bases not matched to a gene; V was cut back by 5 bases and J by 4 bases. The CDR3 totals 15 residues. Germline values: CDR1 SGHVS, CDR2 FNYEAQ. The CDR3 region has the DNA TGTGCCAGCAGCCCTCGAGTCCTAGCGGGAGAGACCCAGTACTTC. Its protein is CASSPRVLAGETQYF. Variable domain in full (rest from reference TRBV7-6 and TRBJ2-5): GAGVSQSPRYKVTKRGQDVALRCDPISGHVSLYWYRQALGQGPEFLTYFNYEAQQDKSGLPNDRFSAERPEGSISTLTIQRTEQRDSAMYRCASSPRVLAGETQYFGPGTRLLVL.

The gene calls are TRBV19 and TRBJ1-5; 9 bases agree with TRBD1. The CDR3 totals 14 residues. The germline gives CDR1 LNHDA, CDR2 SQIVND (reference sequence). V was clipped by 4 bases and J by 7 bases; unmatched bases: 5. In DNA form, the CDR3 reads TGTGCCAGTAGTAACAGGGGGCTTTCACAGCCCCAGCATTTT. Its protein product is CASSNRGLSQPQHF.

V usage is TRBV9 and J usage is TRBJ2-6; D is perhaps TRBD2 (6 bases). The CDR3 length is 16 residues. CDR1 SGDLS and CDR2 YYNGEE come from the germline V gene. V lost 7 bases and J 1 base, leaving 15 bases between the germline ends. The CDR3 reads CASGRDHGSGANVLTF. The CDR3 coding sequence is TGTGCCAGCGGGCGGGACCACGGGTCTGGGGCCAACGTCCTGACTTTC.

In its sample, this clone was seen a few times. The chain recombines TRBV14 with TRBJ2-5, with D unresolved. This CDR3 has 14 amino acids. Germline lookup yields CDR1 SGHDN and CDR2 FVKESK. Trimming cost V 1 base and J 7 bases, with 13 bases left between them. The CDR3 here is CASSQGARSATQYF. CDR3 in DNA: TGTGCCAGCAGCCAAGGGGCGCGGAGCGCGACCCAGTACTTC. The full variable domain, rest sourced from reference TRBV14 and TRBJ2-5, is EAGVTQFPSHSVIEKGQTVTLRCDPISGHDNLYWYRRVMGKEIKFLLHFVKESKQDESGMPNNRFLAERTGGTYSTLKVQPAELEDSGVYFCASSQGARSATQYFGPGTRLLVL.

The CDR3 here is CASSIPAGTGTSYEQYF. CDR3 bases: TGTGCCAGTAGTATCCCCGCCGGGACAGGGACTTCCTACGAGCAGTACTTC. The chain joins TRBV19 to TRBJ2-7, with 9 nucleotides matching TRBD1. This CDR3 is 17 amino acids long. V dropped 3 bases and J dropped 1; count of bases not matched to a gene: 10. Germline V gene data show CDR1 as LNHDA and CDR2 as SQIVND (reference sequence).

On this clone: One junction end does not reproduce the germline sequence, and a read error may be involved. V usage is TRBV19 and J usage is TRBJ2-3; TRBD2 matches 8 bases. Germline V lookup: CDR1 LNHDA, CDR2 SQIVND (reference sequence). The CDR3 loop spans 14 amino acids. The CDR3 loop reads CASSIRTSIDTQYF. CDR3 coding DNA: TGTGCCAGTAGTATCCGGACTAGCATAGATACGCAGTATTTT. Based on the CDR3 plus reference TRBV19 and TRBJ2-3, the full variable domain is DGGITQSPKYLFRKEGQNVTLSCEQNLNHDAMYWYRQDPGQGLRLIYYSQIVNDFQKGDIAEGYSVSREKKESFPLTVTSAQKNPTAFYLCASSIRTSIDTQYFGPGTRLTVL.

The gene calls are TRBV2 and TRBJ2-2, with D perhaps TRBD1 or TRBD2 (5 bases each). Trimming shortened V by 8 bases and J by 4 bases, and 20 bases separated the two germline ends. This CDR3 has 16 amino acids. In germline, CDR1 is SNHLY, CDR2 FYNNEI. The CDR3 protein is CASQREHGTITGELFF. As DNA, the CDR3 is TGTGCCAGCCAAAGGGAACACGGGACCATCACCGGGGAGCTGTTTTTT.

The chain is built from TRBV21-1 and TRBJ1-5; the tabulated D call, TRBD1, remains unverified against the DNA. TRBV21-1 is a pseudogene segment. The CDR3 has 17 amino acids. The CDR3 loop reads CASSKRGGQGARQPQHF. The CDR3 bases are TGTGCCAGCAGCAAGAGAGGGGGACAGGGGGCAAGGCAGCCCCAGCATTTT.

This chain's CDR3 is CSVDNRDPSSGANVLTF. The DNA for the CDR3 is TGCAGCGTTGACAACAGGGACCCCAGCTCTGGGGCCAACGTCCTGACTTTC. This rearrangement joins TRBV29-1 to TRBJ2-6; D is perhaps TRBD1 (6 bases). This CDR3 has 17 amino acids. Trimming removed 3 bases at V and 0 bases at J, with 15 bases between. Germline CDR1 reads SQVTM; CDR2 reads ANQGSEA.

The gene calls are TRBV7-8 and TRBJ2-3; D is unclear. Trimming left V 5 bases short and J 3 bases short, with 18 bases between. From germline, CDR1 is SGHVS and CDR2 FQNEAQ. This CDR3 contains 16 residues. CDR3 in DNA: TGTGCCAGCAGCCGAAGGGTGATAGGGCCTACAGATACGCAGTATTTT. This codes for CASSRRVIGPTDTQYF.

The J gene is TRBJ2-2, the V gene TRBV28; maybe TRBD1 (6 bases). This CDR3 has 12 amino acids. V lost 5 bases to trimming and J lost 9 bases, with 10 bases between them. Germline lookup yields CDR1 MDHEN and CDR2 SYDVKM. CDR3 sequence (DNA): TGTGCCAGCAGTCTCAGGGGTCGGGAGCTGTTTTTT. Its translation is CASSLRGRELFF.

The rearrangement joins TRBV30 to TRBJ1-5, with TRBD1 matching 9 bases. The CDR3 runs to 14 residues. The germline gives CDR1 GTSNPN, CDR2 SVGIG (reference sequence). V gave up 4 bases and J gave up 6 bases; unmatched junction bases: 7. CDR3 sequence (DNA): TGTGCCTGGACTGCCGGGACAGGGATTCAGCCCCAGCATTTT. Translated, it gives CAWTAGTGIQPQHF.

This clone was seen only a few times. This chain uses TRBV7-3 with TRBJ1-1; D gene uncertain. This CDR3 is built from 13 residues. Trimming took off 5 bases at V and 4 bases at J, with 11 bases between the two ends. Germline CDR1 and CDR2: SGHTA and FQGTGA. CDR3 region: CASSQLVGTEAFF. The CDR3 DNA is TGTGCCAGCAGCCAGCTGGTGGGCACTGAAGCTTTCTTT.

The gene calls are TRBV18 and TRBJ2-7; tentatively, D is TRBD2 (6 bases). From germline, CDR1 is KGHSH and CDR2 LQKENI. The length of the CDR3 is 14 residues. V lost 3 bases and J lost 3, with 12 bases in between. This CDR3 reads CASSPGTSHYEQYF. CDR3 nucleotide sequence: TGTGCCAGCTCACCCGGAACTAGCCACTACGAGCAGTACTTC.

The rearrangement joins TRBV20-1 to TRBJ1-2; D may be TRBD1 (6 bases). Germline V gives CDR1 DFQATT, CDR2 SNEGSKA (reference sequence). The V and J ends lost 6 bases and 6 bases respectively, with 8 bases between them. The CDR3 totals 10 residues. CDR3 region: CSASGDGYTF. Written as DNA, the CDR3 is TGCAGTGCCTCAGGGGATGGCTACACCTTC.

This clone has just a few counts. This chain links TRBV15 with TRBJ1-2; D remains ambiguous. V was trimmed by 5 bases and J by 8 bases, leaving 18 bases between them. CDR3 length equals 14 residues. Germline V CDR1 and CDR2: LNHNV, YYDKDF (reference sequence). DNA for the CDR3: TGTGCCACCAGCCTCGGGAAAGGGCGTACAGGCTACACCTTC. It codes for CATSLGKGRTGYTF.

V is TRBV9 and J is TRBJ1-1; tentative D call: TRBD1 (5 bases). V was pared by 3 bases and J by 5 bases, with 17 bases between. Germline assignment: CDR1 SGDLS and CDR2 YYNGEE. CDR3 length: 15 residues. The CDR3 reads CASSGNLGGETEAFF. CDR3 DNA: TGTGCCAGCAGCGGCAATCTCGGAGGGGAAACTGAAGCTTTCTTT.

The genes are TRBV19 and TRBJ2-1; D perhaps matches TRBD2 (5 bases). The germline V and J ends were trimmed by 5 bases and 0 bases, with 14 bases remaining between them. CDR1 is LNHDA and CDR2 is SQIVND in the germline V gene (reference sequence). CDR3 length: 16 amino acids. CDR3 amino acids: CASSPRTGSSYNEQFF. CDR3 coding DNA: TGTGCCAGTAGTCCCCGGACGGGGAGCTCCTACAATGAGCAGTTCTTC.